The rows below give T cell receptor beta chains drawn from one sample of a study of low-dose radiotherapy and immunotherapy resistance in tumors. TCRdb used MiXCR to reprocess the reads, holding one entry per CDR3 protein. Of 85,000 to 100,000 distinct CDR3 sequences listed, just under 9.5% are singletons. This specimen was PBMCs, taken before treatment. All receptors derive from a male donor with prostate cancer. Both conserved end residues are part of each CDR3. The order of the fields is V gene, clone size, CDR3 length, J gene, D gene, CDR3 protein, CDR3 DNA. D genes are given only for firm matches. The listing skips clone size in some rows; elsewhere it reads once, few, many or a size class.

v_call: TRBV27; clone_size: .; cdr3_length: 20; j_call: TRBJ2-3; d_call: TRBD1; cdr3_aa: CASSLFRRGLSSYSTDTQYF; cdr3_nt: TGTGCCAGCAGTTTATTCCGCAGGGGGTTATCTTCCTACAGCACAGATACGCAGTATTTT
v_call: TRBV5-6; clone_size: many; cdr3_length: 17; j_call: TRBJ2-7; d_call: TRBD1; cdr3_aa: CASSLAWRKTGGYEQYF; cdr3_nt: TGTGCCAGCAGCTTGGCCTGGCGGAAGACAGGGGGCTACGAGCAGTACTTC
v_call: TRBV7-2; clone_size: many; cdr3_length: 13; j_call: TRBJ1-5; d_call: .; cdr3_aa: CASSLGDNQPQHF; cdr3_nt: TGTGCCAGCAGCTTAGGGGACAATCAGCCCCAGCATTTT
v_call: TRBV2; clone_size: .; cdr3_length: 13; j_call: TRBJ1-2; d_call: .; cdr3_aa: CASSRQERGGYTF; cdr3_nt: TGTGCCAGCAGTCGACAGGAGAGAGGTGGCTACACCTTC
v_call: TRBV30; clone_size: many; cdr3_length: 13; j_call: TRBJ2-7; d_call: TRBD2; cdr3_aa: CATGVAGSSEQYF; cdr3_nt: TGTGCTACCGGGGTAGCGGGTTCCTCCGAGCAGTACTTC
v_call: TRBV5-1; clone_size: .; cdr3_length: 13; j_call: TRBJ2-5; d_call: TRBD1; cdr3_aa: CASRGQGQETQYF; cdr3_nt: TGCGCCAGCAGGGGACAGGGTCAAGAGACCCAGTACTTC
v_call: TRBV7-2; clone_size: many; cdr3_length: 16; j_call: TRBJ2-1; d_call: TRBD2; cdr3_aa: CASSYISGSLNNEQFF; cdr3_nt: TGTGCCAGCAGCTATATAAGCGGGAGCTTGAACAATGAGCAGTTCTTC
v_call: TRBV12-3/TRBV12-4; clone_size: many; cdr3_length: 13; j_call: TRBJ2-7; d_call: .; cdr3_aa: CASSHGPVYEQYF; cdr3_nt: TGTGCCAGCAGTCACGGGCCAGTGTACGAGCAGTACTTC
v_call: TRBV18; clone_size: many; cdr3_length: 13; j_call: TRBJ1-1; d_call: .; cdr3_aa: CASSPGDQIEAFF; cdr3_nt: TGTGCCAGCTCACCAGGGGACCAAATTGAAGCTTTCTTT
v_call: TRBV12-3/TRBV12-4; clone_size: many; cdr3_length: 14; j_call: TRBJ2-5; d_call: TRBD2; cdr3_aa: CASSRTSEGETQYF; cdr3_nt: TGTGCCAGCAGTCGGACTAGCGAGGGAGAGACCCAGTACTTC
v_call: TRBV7-2; clone_size: many; cdr3_length: 14; j_call: TRBJ2-7; d_call: .; cdr3_aa: CASSLAGATGEQYF; cdr3_nt: TGTGCCAGCAGCTTAGCGGGAGCGACCGGCGAGCAGTACTTC
v_call: TRBV7-2; clone_size: many; cdr3_length: 17; j_call: TRBJ2-2; d_call: .; cdr3_aa: CASSLGGVRGRSGELFF; cdr3_nt: TGTGCCAGCAGCTTAGGGGGGGTCCGGGGGCGCAGCGGGGAGCTGTTTTTT
v_call: TRBV6-2/TRBV6-3; clone_size: many; cdr3_length: 12; j_call: TRBJ1-1; d_call: .; cdr3_aa: CASNRQNTEAFF; cdr3_nt: TGTGCCAGCAACAGGCAGAACACTGAAGCTTTCTTT
v_call: TRBV6-5; clone_size: many; cdr3_length: 15; j_call: TRBJ2-5; d_call: TRBD1; cdr3_aa: CASSRGTGGLETQYF; cdr3_nt: TGTGCCAGCAGCCGCGGGACAGGGGGCTTGGAGACCCAGTACTTC
v_call: TRBV28; clone_size: many; cdr3_length: 15; j_call: TRBJ1-5; d_call: .; cdr3_aa: CASSWSGPINQPQHF; cdr3_nt: TGTGCCAGCAGTTGGTCCGGACCGATCAATCAGCCCCAGCATTTT
v_call: TRBV29-1; clone_size: many; cdr3_length: 13; j_call: TRBJ2-7; d_call: .; cdr3_aa: CSVENGQRDEQYF; cdr3_nt: TGCAGCGTTGAAAACGGACAACGAGACGAGCAGTACTTC
v_call: TRBV28; clone_size: many; cdr3_length: 13; j_call: TRBJ1-5; d_call: .; cdr3_aa: CASSSPQNQPQHF; cdr3_nt: TGTGCCAGCAGTTCCCCTCAGAATCAGCCCCAGCATTTT
v_call: TRBV6-2/TRBV6-3; clone_size: many; cdr3_length: 13; j_call: TRBJ2-7; d_call: .; cdr3_aa: CASTPPGAYEQYF; cdr3_nt: TGTGCCAGCACCCCCCCAGGGGCTTACGAGCAGTACTTC
v_call: TRBV27; clone_size: few; cdr3_length: 12; j_call: TRBJ2-2; d_call: .; cdr3_aa: CASRGGSGELFF; cdr3_nt: TGTGCCAGCAGAGGGGGTTCCGGGGAGCTGTTTTTT
v_call: TRBV7-9; clone_size: many; cdr3_length: 14; j_call: TRBJ1-1; d_call: .; cdr3_aa: CASSLVTAGTEAFF; cdr3_nt: TGTGCCAGCAGCTTAGTAACGGCAGGGACTGAAGCTTTCTTT
v_call: TRBV5-4; clone_size: many; cdr3_length: 17; j_call: TRBJ2-2; d_call: TRBD1; cdr3_aa: CASSPPTGKRTTGELFF; cdr3_nt: TGTGCCAGCAGCCCTCCGACAGGGAAGAGGACCACCGGGGAGCTGTTTTTT
v_call: TRBV12-3/TRBV12-4; clone_size: once; cdr3_length: 12; j_call: TRBJ2-7; d_call: .; cdr3_aa: CASSFTNYEQYF; cdr3_nt: TGTGCCAGCAGTTTCACAAACTACGAGCAGTACTTC
v_call: TRBV18; clone_size: many; cdr3_length: 15; j_call: TRBJ1-3; d_call: .; cdr3_aa: CASSPLTGGENTIYF; cdr3_nt: TGTGCCAGCTCACCACTTACGGGGGGCGAAAACACCATATATTTT
v_call: TRBV20-1; clone_size: .; cdr3_length: 21; j_call: TRBJ1-1; d_call: TRBD1; cdr3_aa: CSARDPGQGPSLVFMNTEAFF; cdr3_nt: TGCAGTGCTAGAGACCCCGGACAGGGGCCCAGTCTCGTCTTTATGAACACTGAAGCTTTCTTT
v_call: TRBV7-3; clone_size: .; cdr3_length: 13; j_call: TRBJ2-3; d_call: TRBD2; cdr3_aa: CARSGRAQNTQYF; cdr3_nt: TGTGCCCGGAGCGGGAGGGCGCAAAATACGCAGTATTTT
v_call: TRBV28; clone_size: many; cdr3_length: 16; j_call: TRBJ1-1; d_call: TRBD1; cdr3_aa: CASSPYGTGGETEAFF; cdr3_nt: TGTGCCAGCAGTCCGTATGGGACAGGCGGAGAAACTGAAGCTTTCTTT
v_call: TRBV27; clone_size: many; cdr3_length: 14; j_call: TRBJ2-1; d_call: .; cdr3_aa: CASSPLGVWNEQFF; cdr3_nt: TGTGCCAGCAGTCCCCTGGGGGTCTGGAATGAGCAGTTCTTC
v_call: TRBV7-2; clone_size: many; cdr3_length: 17; j_call: TRBJ1-1; d_call: TRBD1; cdr3_aa: CASSLARVRDRDTEAFF; cdr3_nt: TGTGCCAGCAGCTTGGCGAGAGTCCGGGACAGGGACACTGAAGCTTTCTTT
v_call: TRBV7-2; clone_size: many; cdr3_length: 12; j_call: TRBJ2-3; d_call: .; cdr3_aa: CASSSSADTQYF; cdr3_nt: TGTGCCAGCAGCTCCAGTGCAGATACGCAGTATTTT